Below are 14 T cell receptor beta chains sequenced from a single sample in a study of blood T cell repertoires in COVID-19 (dated by TCRdb to between 2020 and 2021). Library preparation was by the immunoSEQ multiplex PCR assay. Sourced from immuneACCESS, this table was stored by TCRdb with only in-frame sequences that have V and J called. A share of the clones is absent; for the studies checked, an unresolved V gene accounts for under half, and the remainder has no known explanation. The sample table holds roughly 430,000 clones, of which about 88% were seen once. The top ten constitute 1.4% to 1.5% of the sample. Sequenced sample: PBMCs or T cells enriched from blood (not recorded which). The receptors were gathered from a woman between 18 and 30 years old who had been exposed to COVID-19.

The chain is built from TRBV9 and TRBJ2-6, with 9 bases that match TRBD1. The junction had 4 bases not matched to a gene; V was cut back by 3 bases and J by 0 bases. The germline V gene encodes CDR1 SGDLS and CDR2 YYNGEE. This CDR3 comprises 17 residues. The CDR3 nucleotides are TGTGCCAGCAGCGGACAGGGGGAGGACTCTGGGGCCAACGTCCTGACTTTC. Translating gives CASSGQGEDSGANVLTF.

The CDR3 DNA follows: TGCGCCAGCAGCCAAGAGGCGACTAGCGGGAGGGAGACCCAGTACTTC. Residues: CASSQEATSGRETQYF. The V call is TRBV4-1, the J call TRBJ2-5; TRBD2 agrees at 13 bases. The CDR3 runs to 16 residues. Germline-derived CDR1 and CDR2 are MGHRA and YSYEKL. The trim removed 0 bases at V and 5 bases at J, leaving 3 bases unmatched.

This chain joins TRBV6-2 or TRBV6-3 and TRBJ1-1, with 9 bases lining up with TRBD1. CDR3 length equals 14 residues. The J segment lost 5 bases and the V segment lost 6 bases, leaving 7 bases of the junction unmatched. Looked up from germline, CDR1 is MNHEY and CDR2 is SVGEGT. The CDR3 protein is CASRYGTGLTEAFF. CDR3 bases: TGTGCCAGCAGGTACGGGACAGGGCTGACTGAAGCTTTCTTT.

This clone was picked up a small number of times. The chain couples TRBV11-1 to TRBJ2-2; no clear D. The V end was cut by 1 base, the J end by 8 bases, with 8 bases between. CDR3 length: 13 amino acids. The germline V gene encodes CDR1 SGHAT and CDR2 FQDESV (reference sequence). The CDR3, as DNA: TGTGCCAGCAGCTTAGGTCTAGAAGGGGAGCTGTTTTTT. Translating it yields CASSLGLEGELFF.

This sequence joins TRBV7-9 and TRBJ1-2, with TRBD1 matching 10 bases. The CDR3 spans 15 residues. Trimming at V came to 9 bases and at J to 3 bases, leaving 10 bases not matched to a gene. Germline lookup yields CDR1 SEHNR and CDR2 FQNEAQ (reference sequence). The CDR3 DNA sequence: TGTGCCAGTAGAGATCCCGGACAGGGGGACTATGGCTACACCTTC. It yields the protein CASRDPGQGDYGYTF.

The table lists this clone with a count of one. The chain recombines TRBV7-9 with TRBJ1-5; D remains unclear. In germline, CDR1 is SEHNR, CDR2 FQNEAQ (reference sequence). V dropped 0 bases and J dropped 6 bases, with 6 bases sitting between them. This CDR3 contains 13 residues. The CDR3 loop is CASSLALFQPQHF. CDR3 nucleotides: TGTGCCAGCAGCTTAGCGCTATTTCAGCCCCAGCATTTT.

The chain employs TRBV9 and TRBJ1-2, with 9 positions matching TRBD1. The CDR3 length is 16 residues. From germline, CDR1 is SGDLS and CDR2 YYNGEE. The ends lost 0 bases at V and 5 bases at J; junction bases unmatched: 8. This CDR3 is CASSVGRGTGFYGYTF. In DNA form, the CDR3 reads TGTGCCAGCAGCGTAGGTCGTGGGACAGGGTTTTATGGCTACACCTTC.

The rearrangement joins TRBV11-3 to TRBJ2-5, with 10 bases identical to TRBD1. V dropped 3 bases and J dropped 3; count of bases not matched to a gene: 1. This CDR3 has 14 residues. The germline CDR1 and CDR2 sequences are SGHNT and YENEEA. For the CDR3, the DNA is TGTGCCAGCAGCTTCGGACAGGGGGAAGAGACCCAGTACTTC. This gives the protein CASSFGQGEETQYF.

V and J are TRBV28 and TRBJ1-2; D may be TRBD1 (6 bases). The CDR3 sequence is 16 residues long. The V and J ends lost 4 bases and 5 bases respectively, with 20 bases between them. Germline V gene data show CDR1 as MDHEN and CDR2 as SYDVKM. CDR3 region: CASSSPFAGTPYGYTF. The CDR3 nucleotides are TGTGCCAGCAGTTCCCCCTTTGCCGGGACACCTTATGGCTACACCTTC.

The chain is built from TRBV29-1 and TRBJ2-7; 11 bases agree with TRBD2. J was trimmed by 3 bases and V by 1 base; bases with no gene match: 8. Germline CDR1 SQVTM, CDR2 ANQGSEA. This CDR3 contains 16 residues. The CDR3 loop is CSVEGGPGLAVYEQYF. CDR3 DNA sequence: TGCAGCGTTGAAGGGGGGCCGGGACTAGCGGTCTACGAGCAGTACTTC.

The chain employs TRBV28 and TRBJ1-4, with TRBD1 matching 8 bases. The CDR3 is made up of 15 amino acids. The V gene's germline CDR1 is MDHEN and CDR2 SYDVKM. The junction had 8 bases not matched to a gene; V was cut back by 4 bases and J by 7 bases. CDR3 region: CASSSDRDSGEKLFF. DNA of the CDR3: TGTGCCAGCAGTTCGGACAGGGACAGCGGTGAAAAACTGTTTTTT.

DNA for the CDR3: TGTGCCAGCAGTTACTCGACAGGGCTGGACACTGAAGCTTTCTTT. Residues: CASSYSTGLDTEAFF. This chain links TRBV6-5 with TRBJ1-1; 7 nucleotides line up with TRBD1. This CDR3 has 15 residues. The junction had 4 bases not matched to a gene; V was cut back by 0 bases and J by 3 bases. Germline lookup yields CDR1 MNHEY and CDR2 SVGAGI.

The chain is built from TRBV7-2 and TRBJ2-1, with 10 bases aligning to TRBD2. The CDR3 consists of 15 residues. From germline, CDR1 is SGHTA and CDR2 FQGNSA. The J segment lost 7 bases and the V segment lost 5 bases, leaving 8 bases of the junction unmatched. The CDR3 sequence is CASSPPSGSPNEQFF. The CDR3 DNA reads TGTGCCAGCAGCCCCCCTAGCGGGAGTCCTAATGAGCAGTTCTTC.

The chain carries TRBV6-1 and TRBJ1-2, with 7 nucleotides matching TRBD1. The germline gives CDR1 MNHNS, CDR2 SASEGT. With V trimmed by 2 bases and J by 4 bases, 4 bases remained unmatched. The CDR3 spans 14 residues. CDR3 in amino acids: CASSEWGQLYGYTF. DNA for the CDR3: TGTGCCAGCAGTGAATGGGGACAGCTCTATGGCTACACCTTC.